This is a list of T cell receptor beta chains from one sample in a study of T-cell reconstitution after alpha-beta-depleted transplantation in children. TCRdb reprocessed the PCR reads via MiXCR and lists one record per CDR3 protein. The table has hundreds of thousands of distinct CDR3 sequences, about 24% seen once. The sequencing used PBMCs, mostly from graft donor cells, collected 360 days after TCRalphabeta/CD19-depleted stem cell transplant. The source is a female patient between 2 and 15 years old who had a stem cell transplant for congenital amegakaryocytic thrombocytopenia, so the T cells may come from the graft donor. CDR3s leave out the opening cysteine and the closing phenylalanine or tryptophan. Fields, in order: J gene, V gene, CDR3 protein.

J: TRBJ1-6; V: TRBV7-2; CDR3: ASRHTGQLDSPLH
J: TRBJ2-1; V: TRBV25-1; CDR3: ASSGTAGQF
J: TRBJ1-5; V: TRBV19; CDR3: ASSIVDLSNQPQH
J: TRBJ1-2; V: TRBV28; CDR3: ASSLYPDYGYT
J: TRBJ2-7; V: TRBV18; CDR3: ASSVGGGRAYEQY
J: TRBJ2-3; V: TRBV11-2; CDR3: ASSFGSDTQY
J: TRBJ2-1; V: TRBV28; CDR3: ASSYTSLGEQF
J: TRBJ1-2; V: TRBV4-1; CDR3: ASSQDFGQGWLWGGYT
J: TRBJ2-2; V: TRBV20-1; CDR3: SARVTGELF
J: TRBJ2-3; V: TRBV29-1; CDR3: SVAPGALTDTQY
J: TRBJ1-2; V: TRBV20-1; CDR3: SARGGTGRFGGYT
J: TRBJ2-1; V: TRBV4-2; CDR3: ASSQERTSGYNEQF
J: TRBJ2-7; V: TRBV6-2/TRBV6-3; CDR3: ASSPVDYDRGRSYEQY
J: TRBJ1-1; V: TRBV12-3/TRBV12-4; CDR3: ASSSNTPSTEAF